The 28 T cell receptor beta chains reported below all come from one sample, sequenced in a study of blood T cell repertoires in COVID-19. The table came from immunoSEQ multiplex PCR; TCRdb's copy has only in-frame clones and leaves some out. The sample gives some 70,000 clones, over 70% of which show up once; 5.3% is in the top ten. The sequenced material came from peripheral blood. These receptors were obtained from a man in his fifties or sixties with active COVID-19.

V is TRBV19 and J is TRBJ1-2; the match to TRBD1 covers 10 bases. The junction had 12 bases not matched to a gene; V was cut back by 6 bases and J by 5 bases. This CDR3 has 16 amino acids. The V gene's germline CDR1 is LNHDA and CDR2 SQIVND (reference sequence). DNA of the CDR3: TGTGCCAGTAGCCAAGGGTTGGGGACAGGGGCATATGGCTACACCTTC. Amino acids: CASSQGLGTGAYGYTF.

A single count supports this clone. This chain joins TRBV27 and TRBJ2-1; 9 bases fit TRBD2. Germline V CDR1 and CDR2: MNHEY, SMNVEV (reference sequence). Trimming removed 0 bases from V and 5 bases from J; junction bases left unmatched: 8. There are 17 residues in the CDR3. In DNA form, the CDR3 reads TGTGCCAGCAGTTTATCGGGTAGCGGGAGTGGTAACAATGAGCAGTTCTTC. Encoded protein: CASSLSGSGSGNNEQFF.

V is TRBV7-3 and J is TRBJ2-3; 7 bases fit TRBD2. The V segment lost 5 bases and the J segment 4 bases; nucleotides outside the gene matches: 6. CDR3 length: 14 amino acids. Germline CDR1 is SGHTA and CDR2 is FQGTGA. The CDR3 loop is CASSASGVPDTQYF. CDR3 DNA sequence: TGTGCCAGCAGCGCCAGCGGGGTACCAGATACGCAGTATTTT.

This clone was seen only a few times. The gene calls are TRBV5-1 and TRBJ1-3; D remains ambiguous. Germline values: CDR1 SGHRS, CDR2 YFSETQ. The CDR3 is 15 residues long. Trimming removed 1 base at V and 0 bases at J, with 8 bases between. In DNA, the CDR3 is TGCGCCAGCAGCTTGAGTACAACCTCTGGAAACACCATATATTTT. Its protein product is CASSLSTTSGNTIYF.

The CDR3 sequence: CSVEGRLGGPEAFF. The CDR3 coding sequence is TGCAGCGTTGAGGGGCGGCTGGGGGGTCCTGAAGCTTTCTTT. V usage is TRBV29-1 and J usage is TRBJ1-1; possible D gene TRBD1, 5 bases. The length of the CDR3 is 14 residues. The germline gives CDR1 SQVTM, CDR2 ANQGSEA. The V and J ends lost 3 bases and 6 bases respectively, with 17 bases between them.

The chain joins TRBV7-9 to TRBJ1-3; D is perhaps TRBD1 (6 bases). Trimming left V 9 bases short and J 0 bases short, with 18 bases between. CDR3 length: 16 residues. Germline V lookup: CDR1 SEHNR, CDR2 FQNEAQ (reference sequence). The CDR3 sequence: CASHPGAAHSGNTIYF. The DNA of the CDR3 is TGTGCCAGTCACCCAGGGGCAGCTCACTCTGGAAACACCATATATTTT. Full variable domain (rest looked up from reference TRBV7-9 and TRBJ1-3): DTGVSQNPRHKITKRGQNVTFRCDPISEHNRLYWYRQTLGQGPEFLTYFQNEAQLEKSRLLSDRFSAERPKGSFSTLEIQRTEQGDSAMYLCASHPGAAHSGNTIYFGEGSWLTVV.

This chain joins TRBV7-2 and TRBJ2-2, with D tentatively TRBD2 (6 bases). Germline values: CDR1 SGHTA, CDR2 FQGNSA. The V end lost 5 bases, the J end lost 4 bases, and 11 bases lay between the germline ends. CDR3 length: 14 amino acids. As DNA, the CDR3 is TGTGCCAGCAGCATGGGACTGTTCACCGGGGAGCTGTTTTTT. This sequence encodes CASSMGLFTGELFF.

The rearrangement uses TRBV7-9 and TRBJ2-1, with D possibly matching TRBD2 (6 bases). This CDR3 has 15 amino acids. Trimming stripped 3 bases from V and 1 base from J, with 10 bases between. Germline CDR1 and CDR2: SEHNR and FQNEAQ (reference sequence). The CDR3 region is CASSFPGSSYNEQFF. CDR3 DNA: TGTGCCAGCAGCTTTCCCGGGAGTTCCTACAATGAGCAGTTCTTC.

V is TRBV11-2 and J is TRBJ1-1; possibly TRBD1 for D (5 bases). The CDR3 consists of 14 residues. Trimming took off 1 base at V and 3 bases at J, with 9 bases between the two ends. The germline V gene encodes CDR1 SGHAT and CDR2 FQNNGV. CDR3 amino acids: CASSLVAGDTEAFF. CDR3 nucleotides: TGTGCCAGCAGCTTAGTTGCGGGGGACACTGAAGCTTTCTTT.

The DNA for the CDR3 is TGCGCCAGCAGCTCTCTTCTGGGGGGGACAGATACGCAGTATTTT. This gives the protein CASSSLLGGTDTQYF. The rearrangement links TRBV5-1 to TRBJ2-3, with TRBD2 matching over 7 bases. This CDR3 comprises 15 residues. Germline V CDR1 and CDR2: SGHRS, YFSETQ. Losses at the gene ends were 3 bases for V and 3 bases for J; bases not matched to a gene: 7. Full variable domain (rest looked up from reference TRBV5-1 and TRBJ2-3): KAGVTQTPRYLIKTRGQQVTLSCSPISGHRSVSWYQQTPGQGLQFLFEYFSETQRNKGNFPGRFSGRQFSNSRSEMNVSTLELGDSALYLCASSSLLGGTDTQYFGPGTRLTVL.

The V call is TRBV7-2, the J call TRBJ2-3; D might be TRBD2 (5 bases). Germline V gene sequence: CDR1 SGHTA, CDR2 FQGNSA. Trimming pared 5 bases from V and 6 bases from J, leaving 21 bases between. This CDR3 is built from 16 residues. The CDR3 DNA reads as TGTGCCAGCAGCGTCCAGTGGCGGGTGTCATCGGATACGCAGTATTTT. The encoded protein is CASSVQWRVSSDTQYF. The full variable domain, with the rest looked up from reference TRBV7-2 and TRBJ2-3, is GAGVSQSPSNKVTEKGKDVELRCDPISGHTALYWYRQSLGQGLEFLIYFQGNSAPDKSGLPSDRFSAERTGGSVSTLTIQRTQQEDSAVYLCASSVQWRVSSDTQYFGPGTRLTVL.

The V gene is TRBV29-1, the J gene TRBJ1-1; no clear D. The CDR3 is 11 residues long. Looked up from germline, CDR1 is SQVTM and CDR2 is ANQGSEA. The V end was cut by 4 bases, the J end by 1 base, with 4 bases between. The CDR3 reads CSVVKNTEAFF. CDR3 DNA sequence: TGCAGCGTTGTCAAGAACACTGAAGCTTTCTTT.

The V call is TRBV3-1 (or the pseudogene TRBV3-2), the J call TRBJ2-5, with 10 nucleotides matching TRBD2. This CDR3 is built from 14 residues. With 6 bases clipped from V and 4 bases from J, the junction kept 5 bases outside the gene matches. Germline V gene lookup returns CDR1 LGHDT and CDR2 YNNKEL (reference sequence). The CDR3 region is CASSPSGGGETQYF. CDR3 sequence (DNA): TGTGCCAGCAGTCCCAGCGGGGGGGGAGAGACCCAGTACTTC.

The chain is built from TRBV7-2 and TRBJ2-1; 12 bases agree with TRBD2. Germline CDR1 and CDR2: SGHTA and FQGNSA. The V segment lost 5 bases and the J segment 6 bases; nucleotides outside the gene matches: 8. The CDR3 spans 16 residues. CDR3 protein: CASSTQPGLAGNEQFF. DNA for the CDR3: TGTGCCAGCAGCACGCAACCGGGACTAGCGGGCAATGAGCAGTTCTTC. The complete variable domain, with remaining parts taken from reference TRBV7-2 and TRBJ2-1, reads GAGVSQSPSNKVTEKGKDVELRCDPISGHTALYWYRQSLGQGLEFLIYFQGNSAPDKSGLPSDRFSAERTGGSVSTLTIQRTQQEDSAVYLCASSTQPGLAGNEQFFGPGTRLTVL.

The V gene is TRBV5-4, the J gene TRBJ2-3; TRBD2 matches at 12 bases. The CDR3 consists of 17 residues. V lost 4 bases and J lost 3; bases outside the gene matches: 9. Germline CDR1 SGHNT, CDR2 YYREEE (reference sequence). The CDR3 sequence is CASSPGLAGGMTDTQYF. The CDR3 DNA is TGTGCCAGCAGCCCCGGTCTAGCGGGGGGGATGACAGATACGCAGTATTTT.

CDR3 in DNA: TGTGCCAGCAGTGCTAGCGGGGGCGGGGAGACCCAGTACTTC. Translating it yields CASSASGGGETQYF. The chain carries TRBV2 and TRBJ2-5; 10 nucleotides match TRBD2. V gave up 4 bases and J gave up 5 bases; unmatched junction bases: 4. Germline CDR1 and CDR2: SNHLY and FYNNEI. The CDR3 has 14 amino acids.

This clone was observed many times. This rearrangement joins TRBV21-1 to TRBJ1-5; TRBD1 is taken as the D call from the table, unchecked against the DNA. TRBV21-1 is classified as a pseudogene. The CDR3 covers 17 residues. CDR3 amino acids: CASSKRTRDSPNQPQHF. CDR3 nucleotide sequence: TGTGCCAGCAGCAAAAGGACCCGTGACAGCCCCAATCAGCCCCAGCATTTT.

This clone was seen a few times. The chain recombines TRBV24-1 with TRBJ2-7, with D unclear. The germline V gene encodes CDR1 KGHDR and CDR2 SFDVKD. CDR3 size: 13 residues. Trimming took 1 base from V and 4 from J, leaving 7 bases between them. Here the CDR3 DNA reads TGTGCCACCAGTGATTTCCCCCATTACGAGCAGTACTTC. Its protein product is CATSDFPHYEQYF.

The rearrangement joins TRBV5-1 to TRBJ1-6, with D possibly matching TRBD1 (5 bases). V dropped 5 bases and J dropped 7 bases, with 19 bases sitting between them. Germline V gene lookup returns CDR1 SGHRS and CDR2 YFSETQ. This CDR3 has 16 amino acids. DNA for the CDR3: TGCGCCAGCAGAGACTGGAGGCGGGGCACCAATTCACCCCTCCACTTT. Encoded protein: CASRDWRRGTNSPLHF.

This chain joins TRBV7-9 and TRBJ2-3; no clear D gene. V was pared by 6 bases and J by 3 bases, with 10 bases between. This CDR3 is 13 amino acids long. The germline V gene encodes CDR1 SEHNR and CDR2 FQNEAQ (reference sequence). The CDR3 sequence is CASSRSLTDTQYF. CDR3 DNA: TGTGCCAGCAGTCGGTCTCTGACAGATACGCAGTATTTT.

This clone appeared a single time. The chain joins TRBV27 to TRBJ2-7, with 8 nucleotides matching TRBD1. The CDR3 totals 15 residues. Trimming removed 5 bases from V and 5 bases from J; junction bases left unmatched: 11. In germline, CDR1 is MNHEY, CDR2 SMNVEV (reference sequence). CDR3: CASSRPGTGSHEQYF. The DNA of the CDR3 is TGTGCCAGCAGTCGCCCCGGGACAGGTTCCCACGAGCAGTACTTC.

The V and J genes are TRBV11-2 and TRBJ2-1; 8 bases align to TRBD2. J lost 4 bases, V lost 6 bases, and 11 bases had no gene match. The CDR3 runs to 16 residues. From germline, CDR1 is SGHAT and CDR2 FQNNGV. The CDR3 protein is CASRSLGGGRYNEQFF. For the CDR3, the DNA is TGTGCCAGCAGATCCCTGGGCGGGGGGCGTTACAATGAGCAGTTCTTC.

The V call is TRBV7-9, the J call TRBJ2-3; 9 bases match TRBD2. Per germline, CDR1 SEHNR and CDR2 FQNEAQ (reference sequence). The CDR3 totals 13 residues. V was pared by 5 bases and J by 4 bases, with 1 base of the junction left unmatched. The CDR3 bases are TGTGCCAGCAGCCCTAGCGGGGCAGATACGCAGTATTTT. Its translation is CASSPSGADTQYF.

The V gene is TRBV4-1, the J gene TRBJ2-7, with TRBD2 matching over 10 bases. Losses at the gene ends were 6 bases for V and 4 bases for J; bases not matched to a gene: 9. CDR3 length: 15 amino acids. CDR1 MGHRA and CDR2 YSYEKL come from the germline V gene. This CDR3 reads CASRASGLAAYEQYF. The CDR3 DNA is TGCGCCAGCAGAGCAAGCGGACTAGCGGCTTACGAGCAGTACTTC.

The chain couples TRBV7-2 to TRBJ1-3, with 7 bases identical to TRBD1. From germline, CDR1 is SGHTA and CDR2 FQGNSA. There are 16 residues in the CDR3. V dropped 5 bases and J dropped 2; count of bases not matched to a gene: 9. DNA for the CDR3: TGTGCCAGCAGCCCCTCCCGCAGGGGGGCTGGAAACACCATATATTTT. This codes for CASSPSRRGAGNTIYF.

V and J are TRBV11-3 and TRBJ2-1, with D possibly matching TRBD1 (7 bases). Germline CDR1 and CDR2: SGHNT and YENEEA. The V end was cut by 5 bases, the J end by 9 bases, with 26 bases between. This CDR3 region has 17 residues. The CDR3: CASSRQGLRTKGGEQFF. CDR3 DNA: TGTGCCAGCAGCCGACAGGGTCTTCGAACTAAGGGAGGTGAGCAGTTCTTC.

There are a few counts of this clone. The CDR3 loop is CASSFLEEETQYF. The DNA for the CDR3 is TGTGCCAGCAGTTTCCTGGAGGAAGAGACCCAGTACTTC. The rearrangement links TRBV12-3 or TRBV12-4 to TRBJ2-5, with a tentative D call TRBD2 (5 bases). Trimming removed 3 bases at V and 3 bases at J, with 8 bases between. The length of the CDR3 is 13 residues.

The chain uses TRBV28 and TRBJ1-4; possible D gene TRBD1, 6 bases. V lost 4 bases and J 10 bases, leaving 16 bases between the germline ends. The germline V gene encodes CDR1 MDHEN and CDR2 SYDVKM. The CDR3 is 14 residues long. As DNA, the CDR3 is TGTGCCAGCAGTTCGCCCGGGACACAGACAAAACTGTTTTTT. Translated, it gives CASSSPGTQTKLFF.